This T cell receptor beta chain derives from a study of early T cells in non-severe SARS-CoV-2 infection (dated by TCRdb to about 2021). About the study as a whole: TCR sequencing used bulk RNA from unsorted whole blood, so alpha and beta chains could not be paired. Study-level results and caveats: VDJdb matching was skewed toward anti-spike CD8 responses and likely underestimated virus-specific expansions, missing private and CD4 specificities.

Spanning cysteine to phenylalanine, the CDR3 consists of 15 amino acids. Just the 45-base CDR3 DNA is kept, in frame starting at base 1. CDR1 and CDR2 are read off the germline V gene as SGHTA and FQGNSA. Between the V and J ends, shortened by 5 bases and 1 base respectively, the junction contains 15 bases. Receptor amplification or capture employed 5' RACE. TCRdb records NextSeq 500 as the sequencer. Unique molecular identifiers were attached to individual cDNA molecules in the TCR library protocol so that sequencing error and PCR bias could be corrected. Both TCR alpha and beta chains were sequenced, and tight co-correlation was observed between alpha and beta sequence abundances in each sample. As for the original processing: Decombinator V4 was used to annotate TCR sequences for V gene, J gene and CDR3. Expanded TCRs were defined as changing significantly between any two time points under a Poisson model with p below 0.0001. TCR abundances were normalised to the total number of TCRs sequenced per sample and were expressed as counts per million. TRAV1-2 paired with TRAJ12, TRAJ20 or TRAJ33 defined MAIT TCRs, while TRAV10 paired with TRAJ18 defined iNKT TCRs. A search of VDJdb, accessed on 1 November 2021, was run for TCRs annotated to CMV, EBV and SARS-CoV-2, with TCRs annotated for multiple antigens excluded. Through fastp at Q25 and MiXCR, TCRdb rebuilt clones from the public reads, retaining in-frame beta chains. One record per CDR3 amino acid sequence lists the most common genes and DNA. These V and J calls rely on TCRdb rather than the paper's analysis. The sample data list 55,000 to 70,000 distinct CDR3 sequences, and 4.9% of these were observed just once. Of the sample, 4.9% is held by the ten largest clones.

With respect to this clonotype: Which antigen it targets is not known. Base qualities were left out, and no much larger clone turns up one base away.

The study was a case-control design nested within a healthcare worker cohort in London, UK, with weekly nasopharyngeal swab PCR tests and blood sampling. Healthcare workers were enrolled in the week of the UK lockdown, from 23 to 31 March 2020, and were followed every week for up to roughly 15 weeks. Sequenced material: whole blood. The TCR sequence derives from an adult who was a healthcare worker with PCR-confirmed SARS-CoV-2 infection or an uninfected control (not recorded which). Rearrangement joined TRBV7-2 to TRBJ2-7; D gene: possibly TRBD1, on 6 matching bases. Here is the DNA: TGTGCCAGCAGCCAACCACTAGGACAGTCCTACGAGCAGTACTTC. It is translated as CASSQPLGQSYEQYF.